The entry below describes one T cell receptor beta chain. This record belongs to a study of vaccination and CD4 T cells after COVID-19. Overall study context: Each individual in the study obtained two doses of BNT162b2 or mRNA-1273 vaccine. Between diagnosis and the drawing of post-COVID samples lay a median 101 days (range 35 to 161).

Using its own MiXCR run on the PCR reads, TCRdb lists one record per CDR3 protein. Seen here are about 20,000 distinct CDR3 sequences, 60% observed once, and the top ten hold 1.1%. In this cohort, PCR tests turned positive between March and December 2020, predating US Alpha, Beta and Delta variants. Trimming cost V 6 bases and J 6 bases, with 15 bases left between them. The CDR3 is 14 amino acids. CDR1 WSHSY and CDR2 SAAADI come from the germline V gene. The rearrangement links TRBV10-2 to TRBJ1-5, with D perhaps matching TRBD1 (6 bases). Sequenced here: CD4+ T cells from blood, sampled after SARS-CoV-2 vaccination. The clonotype originates from a human donor who had recovered from COVID-19. The CDR3, as DNA: TGCGCCAGCAGGGAACAGGGAGGACGTCAGCCCCAGCATTTT. This sequence encodes CASREQGGRQPQHF.